This T cell receptor beta chain was sequenced during a study of early T cells in non-severe SARS-CoV-2 infection. In the study overall: Unpaired chains resulted from sequencing bulk RNA of unsorted whole blood.

Researchers attached unique molecular identifiers to individual cDNA molecules. TCRdb re-analysed the 5' RACE reads in MiXCR, keeping a single row per CDR3 protein. The sample has tens of thousands of distinct CDR3 sequences; roughly 5.9% are singletons. Comment on this clonotype: As yet, its antigen is unknown.

Regarding the study as a whole: VDJdb matching favored anti-spike CD8 responses, missing private and CD4 specificities.

V lost 4 bases and J lost 0; bases outside the gene matches: 5. The germline gives CDR1 SQVTM, CDR2 ANQGSEA. CDR3 length: 17 amino acids. Source material: whole blood. This clonotype was sampled from an adult who was a healthcare worker with PCR-confirmed SARS-CoV-2 infection or an uninfected control (not recorded which). The V call is TRBV29-1, the J call TRBJ2-6; 11 bases align to TRBD1. This CDR3 is CSVVEGQGVSGANVLTF. DNA for the CDR3: TGCAGCGTTGTGGAGGGACAGGGGGTCTCTGGGGCCAACGTCCTGACTTTC. The full variable domain, its missing parts supplied by reference TRBV29-1 and TRBJ2-6, is SAVISQKPSRDICQRGTSLTIQCQVDSQVTMMFWYRQQPGQSLTLIATANQGSEATYESGFVIDKFPISRPNLTFSTLTVSNMSPEDSSIYLCSVVEGQGVSGANVLTFGAGSRLTVL.